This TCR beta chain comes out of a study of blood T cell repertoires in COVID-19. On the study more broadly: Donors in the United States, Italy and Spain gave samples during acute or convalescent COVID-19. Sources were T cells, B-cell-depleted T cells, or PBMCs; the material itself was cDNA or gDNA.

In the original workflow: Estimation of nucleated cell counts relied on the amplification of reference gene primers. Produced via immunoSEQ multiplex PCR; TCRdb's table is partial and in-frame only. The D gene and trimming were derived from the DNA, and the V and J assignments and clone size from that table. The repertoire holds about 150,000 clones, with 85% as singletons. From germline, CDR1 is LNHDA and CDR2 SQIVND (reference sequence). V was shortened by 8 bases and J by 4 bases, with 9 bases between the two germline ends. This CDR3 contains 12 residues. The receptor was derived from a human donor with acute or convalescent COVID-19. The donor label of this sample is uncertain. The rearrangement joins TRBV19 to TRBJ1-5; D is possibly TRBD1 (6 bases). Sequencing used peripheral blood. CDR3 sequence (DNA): TGTGCCAGTGAACAGGGAAATCAGCCCCAGCATTTT. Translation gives CASEQGNQPQHF.